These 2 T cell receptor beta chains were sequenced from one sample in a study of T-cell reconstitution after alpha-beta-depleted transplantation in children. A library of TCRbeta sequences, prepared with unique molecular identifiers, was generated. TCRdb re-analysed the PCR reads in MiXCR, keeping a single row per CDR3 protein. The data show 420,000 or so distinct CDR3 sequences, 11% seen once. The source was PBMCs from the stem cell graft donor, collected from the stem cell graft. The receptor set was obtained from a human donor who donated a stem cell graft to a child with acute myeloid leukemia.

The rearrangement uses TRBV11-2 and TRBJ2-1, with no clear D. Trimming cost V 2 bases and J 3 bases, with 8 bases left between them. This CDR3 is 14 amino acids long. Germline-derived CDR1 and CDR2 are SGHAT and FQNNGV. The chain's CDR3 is CASSLLTDYNEQFF. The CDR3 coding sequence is TGTGCCAGCAGCTTACTGACGGACTACAATGAGCAGTTCTTC.

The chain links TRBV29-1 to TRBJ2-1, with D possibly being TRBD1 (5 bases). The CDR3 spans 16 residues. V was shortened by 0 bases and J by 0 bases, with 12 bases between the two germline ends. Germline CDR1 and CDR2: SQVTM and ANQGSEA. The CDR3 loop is CSVEDGAESSYNEQFF. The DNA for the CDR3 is TGCAGCGTTGAAGATGGGGCGGAGAGCTCCTACAATGAGCAGTTCTTC.